Detailed here is one TCR beta chain. Its cognate antigen is unknown. Trimming pared 8 bases from V and 1 base from J, leaving 23 bases between. This CDR3 has 17 residues. Germline V gene sequence: CDR1 KGHSH, CDR2 LQKENI. The data stem from a study of T cell responses to AZD1222 COVID-19 vaccine. For the study at large: Pooled in the analysis were second doses at about 4 or about 12 weeks.

Findings of the study overall: The donor group comprised mostly white British people and more females; the analysis possibly underestimated clonal diversity. Two doses of AZD1222 preceded a rise in Spike-specific TCR breadth and depth. Within unmutated variant regions lay the reported targets of nearly half of spike-specific TCRs.

Only in-frame clones appear in the TCRdb table, and some are missing; sequencing was by immunoSEQ multiplex PCR. Counted here are some 130,000 clones, roughly 90% occurring once; the ten biggest clones make up approximately 2.5%. The chain has TRBV18 and TRBJ1-1, with D possibly TRBD1 on 6 matching bases. This receptor was identified in an adult in good health. Sequenced here: peripheral blood, sampled on day 0 of AZD1222 vaccination. The CDR3 spells CASRPLEGGLGNTEAFF. The CDR3 DNA is TGTGCCAGCCGACCCCTCGAGGGGGGATTAGGGAACACTGAAGCTTTCTTT.